These T cell receptor beta chains were read from a single sample in a study of cytotoxic CD8 clonotypes in ibrutinib-treated CLL. The table came from immunoSEQ multiplex PCR; TCRdb's copy has only in-frame clones and leaves some out. This table holds about 21,000 clones, about 85% found once. This material consisted of PBMCs, taken before ibrutinib treatment. The receptors come from a human donor with chronic lymphocytic leukemia. CDR3s include the opening cysteine and the closing phenylalanine or tryptophan.

j_call v_call cdr3_aa
TRBJ2-7 TRBV5-4 CASSLAGGVGEGDF
TRBJ1-2 TRBV4-1 CASSQEIRQGNYGYTF
TRBJ2-2 TRBV5-1 CASSLVYTGELFF
TRBJ2-1 TRBV10-2 CATRESQFF
TRBJ2-7 TRBV9 CASSVGPGTGYEQYF
TRBJ2-5 TRBV19 CASSKPQETQYF
TRBJ2-3 TRBV18 CASSPRGTDTQYF
TRBJ2-7 TRBV7-2 CASSLGQVAAYEQYF
TRBJ1-3 TRBV4-2 CASSQVQARSSGNTIYF
TRBJ2-2 TRBV6-5 CASSTTGSTGELFF
TRBJ2-5 TRBV5-6 CASSSYQGGKEETQYF
TRBJ1-1 TRBV28 CASSETGTPFF
TRBJ2-5 TRBV5-1 CASSLVLQGRVAETQYF
TRBJ1-1 TRBV28 CASGRQLLLNTEAFF
TRBJ2-3 TRBV5-1 CATRTGGGDTQYF
TRBJ2-1 TRBV4-3 CASSQEGWNEQFF
TRBJ2-2 TRBV19 CASSIGRGWFANTGELFF
TRBJ2-1 TRBV5-6 CASSVDGWFEQFF
TRBJ1-2 TRBV6-1 CASSEAGLYGYTF
TRBJ1-5 TRBV18 CASSRRPREGGNQPQHF
TRBJ1-5 TRBV27 CATRQGAETNQPQHF
TRBJ2-2 TRBV5-5 CASSLNTGELFF
TRBJ2-2 TRBV5-1 CASSFKGVDTGELFF